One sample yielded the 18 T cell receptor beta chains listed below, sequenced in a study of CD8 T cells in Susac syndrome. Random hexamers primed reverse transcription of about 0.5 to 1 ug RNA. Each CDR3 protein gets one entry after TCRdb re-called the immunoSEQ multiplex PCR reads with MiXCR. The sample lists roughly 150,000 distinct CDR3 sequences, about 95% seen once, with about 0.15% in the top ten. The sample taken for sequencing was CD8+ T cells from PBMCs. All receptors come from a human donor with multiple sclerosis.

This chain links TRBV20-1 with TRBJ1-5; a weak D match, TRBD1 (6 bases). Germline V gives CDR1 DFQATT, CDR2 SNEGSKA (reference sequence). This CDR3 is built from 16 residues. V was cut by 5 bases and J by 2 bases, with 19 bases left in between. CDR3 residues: CSAPPGGADGNQPQHF. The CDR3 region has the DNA TGCAGTGCTCCTCCCGGGGGGGCTGATGGCAATCAGCCCCAGCATTTT.

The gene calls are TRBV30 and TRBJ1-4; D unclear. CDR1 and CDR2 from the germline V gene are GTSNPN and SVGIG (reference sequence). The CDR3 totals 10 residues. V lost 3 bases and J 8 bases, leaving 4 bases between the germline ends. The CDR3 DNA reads TGTGCCTGGAGCGGCGAAAAACTGTTTTTT. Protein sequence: CAWSGEKLFF.

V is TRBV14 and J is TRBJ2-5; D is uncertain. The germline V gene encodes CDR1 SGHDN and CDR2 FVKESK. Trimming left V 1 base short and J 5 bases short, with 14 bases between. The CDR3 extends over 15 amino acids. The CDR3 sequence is CASSQGWSVGETQYF. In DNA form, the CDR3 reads TGTGCCAGCAGCCAAGGTTGGAGCGTTGGGGAGACCCAGTACTTC.

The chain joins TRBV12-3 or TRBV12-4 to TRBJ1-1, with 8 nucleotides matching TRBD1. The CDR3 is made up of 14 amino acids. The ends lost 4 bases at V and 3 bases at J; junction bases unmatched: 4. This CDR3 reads CASSSRGPDTEAFF. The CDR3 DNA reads TGTGCCAGCAGTTCCAGGGGGCCCGACACTGAAGCTTTCTTT.

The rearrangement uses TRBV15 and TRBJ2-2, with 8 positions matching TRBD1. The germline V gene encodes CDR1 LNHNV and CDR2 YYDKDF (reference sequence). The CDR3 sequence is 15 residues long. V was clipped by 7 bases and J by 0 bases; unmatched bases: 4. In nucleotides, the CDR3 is TGTGCCACCACCCCGGACAGGGCGAACACCGGGGAGCTGTTTTTT. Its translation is CATTPDRANTGELFF.

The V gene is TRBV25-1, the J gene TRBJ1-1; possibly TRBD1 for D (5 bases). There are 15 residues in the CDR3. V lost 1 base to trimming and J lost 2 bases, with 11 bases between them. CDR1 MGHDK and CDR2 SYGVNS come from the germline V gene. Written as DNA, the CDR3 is TGTGCCAGCAGTGAATTGGACACGGAAAACACTGAAGCTTTCTTT. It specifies CASSELDTENTEAFF. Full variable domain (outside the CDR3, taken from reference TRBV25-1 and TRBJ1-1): EADIYQTPRYLVIGTGKKITLECSQTMGHDKMYWYQQDPGMELHLIHYSYGVNSTEKGDLSSESTVSRIRTEHFPLTLESARPSHTSQYLCASSELDTENTEAFFGQGTRLTVV.

CDR3 nucleotides: TGTGCCACCAGCAGAGGGGCACAGAAATCCTACGAGCAGTACGTC. Translation: CATSRGAQKSYEQYV. The rearrangement links TRBV15 to TRBJ2-7, with D unresolved. Per germline, CDR1 LNHNV and CDR2 YYDKDF (reference sequence). V was trimmed by 1 base and J by 1 base, leaving 11 bases between them. CDR3 length: 15 amino acids.

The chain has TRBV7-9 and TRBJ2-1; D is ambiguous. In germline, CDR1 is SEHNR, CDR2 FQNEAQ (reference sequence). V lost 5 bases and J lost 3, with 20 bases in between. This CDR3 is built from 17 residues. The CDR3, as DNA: TGTGCCAGCAGCCCGACCCTCTCCCTTAGGATCTACAATGAGCAGTTCTTC. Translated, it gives CASSPTLSLRIYNEQFF.

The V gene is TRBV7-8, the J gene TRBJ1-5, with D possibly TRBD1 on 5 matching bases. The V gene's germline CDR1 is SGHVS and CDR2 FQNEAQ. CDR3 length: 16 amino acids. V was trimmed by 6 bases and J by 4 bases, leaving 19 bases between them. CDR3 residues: CASRLDRGETNQPQHF. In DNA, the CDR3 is TGTGCCAGCAGACTAGACCGGGGGGAGACGAATCAGCCCCAGCATTTT.

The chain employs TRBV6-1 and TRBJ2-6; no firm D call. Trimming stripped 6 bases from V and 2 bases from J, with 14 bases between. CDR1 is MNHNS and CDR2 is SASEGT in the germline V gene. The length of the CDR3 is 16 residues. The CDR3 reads CASSPSMAPGANVLTF. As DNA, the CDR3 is TGTGCCAGCAGCCCCTCCATGGCCCCTGGGGCCAACGTCCTGACTTTC.

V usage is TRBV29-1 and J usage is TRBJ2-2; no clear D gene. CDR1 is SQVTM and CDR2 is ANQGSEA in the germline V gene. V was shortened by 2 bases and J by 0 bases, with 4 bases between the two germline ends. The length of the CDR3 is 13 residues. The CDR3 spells CSVEPTNTGELFF. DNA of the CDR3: TGCAGCGTTGAACCGACGAACACCGGGGAGCTGTTTTTT.

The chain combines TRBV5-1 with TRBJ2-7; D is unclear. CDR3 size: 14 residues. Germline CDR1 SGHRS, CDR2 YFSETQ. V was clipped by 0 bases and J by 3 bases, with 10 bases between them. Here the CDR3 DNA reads TGCGCCAGCAGCTTGGATCTAGGTTACTACGAGCAGTACTTC. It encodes CASSLDLGYYEQYF.

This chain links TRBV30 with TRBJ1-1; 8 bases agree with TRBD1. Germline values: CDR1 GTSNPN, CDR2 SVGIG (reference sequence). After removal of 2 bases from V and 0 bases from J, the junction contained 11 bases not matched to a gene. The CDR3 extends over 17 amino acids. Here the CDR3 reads CAWSPRRDRPMNTEAFF. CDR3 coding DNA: TGTGCCTGGAGTCCTCGGCGGGACAGGCCTATGAACACTGAAGCTTTCTTT.

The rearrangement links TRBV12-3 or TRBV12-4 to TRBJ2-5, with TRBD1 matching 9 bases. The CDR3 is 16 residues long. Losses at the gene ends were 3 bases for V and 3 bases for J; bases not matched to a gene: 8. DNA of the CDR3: TGTGCCAGCAGTTTCTTTGACAGGGGGTTGAAAGAGACCCAGTACTTC. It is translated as CASSFFDRGLKETQYF.

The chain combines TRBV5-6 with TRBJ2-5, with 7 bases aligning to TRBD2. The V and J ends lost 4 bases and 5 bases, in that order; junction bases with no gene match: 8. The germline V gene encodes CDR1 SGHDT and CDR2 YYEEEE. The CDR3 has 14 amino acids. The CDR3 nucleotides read TGTGCCAGCAGCCCCATGGGGGGGGAGGAGACCCAGTACTTC. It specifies CASSPMGGEETQYF.

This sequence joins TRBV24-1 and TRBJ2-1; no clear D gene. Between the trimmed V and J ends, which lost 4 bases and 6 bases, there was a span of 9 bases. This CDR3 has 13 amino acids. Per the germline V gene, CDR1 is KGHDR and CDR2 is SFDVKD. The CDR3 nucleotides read TGTGCCACCAGTGAGTCTCACCTCAATGAGCAGTTCTTC. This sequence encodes CATSESHLNEQFF.

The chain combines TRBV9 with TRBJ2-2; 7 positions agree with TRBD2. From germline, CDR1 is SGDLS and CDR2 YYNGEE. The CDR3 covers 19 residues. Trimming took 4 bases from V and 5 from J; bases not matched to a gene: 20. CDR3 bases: TGTGCCAGCAGCTACCCAAGGACTAGTCATTTCCCGCGGACCGGGGAGCTGTTTTTT. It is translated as CASSYPRTSHFPRTGELFF.

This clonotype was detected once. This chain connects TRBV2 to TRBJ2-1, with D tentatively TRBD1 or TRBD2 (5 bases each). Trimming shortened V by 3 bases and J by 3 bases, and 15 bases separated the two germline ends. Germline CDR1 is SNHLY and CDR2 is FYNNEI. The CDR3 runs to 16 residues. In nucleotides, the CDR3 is TGTGCCAGCAGTGATGAACCCGGGACCCACTACAATGAGCAGTTCTTC. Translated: CASSDEPGTHYNEQFF. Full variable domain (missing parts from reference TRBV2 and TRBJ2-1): EPEVTQTPSHQVTQMGQEVILRCVPISNHLYFYWYRQILGQKVEFLVSFYNNEISEKSEIFDDQFSVERPDGSNFTLKIRSTKLEDSAMYFCASSDEPGTHYNEQFFGPGTRLTVL.